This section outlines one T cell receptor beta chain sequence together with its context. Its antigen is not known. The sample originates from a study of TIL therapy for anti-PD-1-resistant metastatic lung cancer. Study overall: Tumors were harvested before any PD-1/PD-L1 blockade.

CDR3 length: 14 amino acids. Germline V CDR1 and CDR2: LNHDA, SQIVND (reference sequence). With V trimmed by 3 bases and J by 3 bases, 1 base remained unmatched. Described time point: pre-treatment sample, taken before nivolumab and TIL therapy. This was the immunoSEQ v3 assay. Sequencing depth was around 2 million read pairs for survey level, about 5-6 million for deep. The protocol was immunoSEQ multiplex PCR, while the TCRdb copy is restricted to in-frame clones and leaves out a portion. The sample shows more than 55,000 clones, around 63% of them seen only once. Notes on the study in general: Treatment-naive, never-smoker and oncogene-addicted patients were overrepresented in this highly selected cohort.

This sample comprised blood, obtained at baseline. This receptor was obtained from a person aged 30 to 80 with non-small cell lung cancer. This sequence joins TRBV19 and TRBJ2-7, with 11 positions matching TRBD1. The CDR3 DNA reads TGTGCCAGTAGTATGGGGACAGGGGGCTACGAGCAGTACTTC. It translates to CASSMGTGGYEQYF.